The T cell receptor beta chain described here comes from a study of technical replicates of blood from several donors. Data came from immunoSEQ multiplex PCR; TCRdb stores just in-frame clones and leaves some out. The sample has about 58,000 clones, about 95% seen once. V was clipped by 5 bases and J by 4 bases; unmatched bases: 14. CDR3 length equals 17 residues. Germline CDR1 reads MNHEY; CDR2 reads SMNVEV (reference sequence). The genes are TRBV27 and TRBJ2-7; 10 bases match TRBD1. The sample taken for sequencing was PBMCs. The sequence came from a human donor in good health. Some clones in this sample may be carry-over from other donors' samples. The CDR3 loop is CASSPRTGGSRSYEQYF. CDR3 nucleotide sequence: TGTGCCAGCAGTCCGAGGACAGGGGGTTCTCGGTCTTACGAGCAGTACTTC.